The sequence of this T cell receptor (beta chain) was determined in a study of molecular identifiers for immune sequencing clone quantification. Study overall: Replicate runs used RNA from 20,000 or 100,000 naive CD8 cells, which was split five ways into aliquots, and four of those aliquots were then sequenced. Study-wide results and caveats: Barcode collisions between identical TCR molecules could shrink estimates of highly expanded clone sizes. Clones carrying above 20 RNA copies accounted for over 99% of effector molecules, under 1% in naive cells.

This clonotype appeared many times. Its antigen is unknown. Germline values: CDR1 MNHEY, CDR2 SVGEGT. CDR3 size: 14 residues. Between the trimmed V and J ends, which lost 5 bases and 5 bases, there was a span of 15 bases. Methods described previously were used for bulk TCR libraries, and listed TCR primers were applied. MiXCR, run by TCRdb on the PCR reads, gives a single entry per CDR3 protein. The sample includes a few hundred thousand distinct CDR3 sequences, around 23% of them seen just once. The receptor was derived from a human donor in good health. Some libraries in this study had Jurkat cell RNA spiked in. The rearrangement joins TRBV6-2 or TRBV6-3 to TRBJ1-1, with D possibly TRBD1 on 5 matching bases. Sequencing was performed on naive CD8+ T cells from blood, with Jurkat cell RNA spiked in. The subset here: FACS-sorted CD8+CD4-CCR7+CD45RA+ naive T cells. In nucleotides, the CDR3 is TGTGCCAGCAGTCCCGCGGTGGGGGGAACTGAAGCTTTCTTT. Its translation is CASSPAVGGTEAFF.